This entry concerns a single TCR beta chain. As yet, its antigen is unknown. TCRdb used MiXCR to reprocess the 5' RACE reads, holding one entry per CDR3 protein. The table lists approximately 180,000 distinct CDR3 sequences, more than 15% of them singletons, with about 1.9% in the top ten. This sample is drawn from a study of T-cell memory formation after mild COVID-19. Overall study: Clusters of TCRs were largely donor specific.

Study outcomes and limitations: CD4/CD8 balance characterized clones contracting day 15 to 85, and CD4+ skew characterized later expanders. Confirmation of SARS-CoV-2 specificity was lacking for second-wave clones peaking day 37. Mainly CM and EM harbored the contracting CD4+ clones; mainly EMRA harbored the CD8+ ones.

The germline V and J ends were trimmed by 2 bases and 7 bases, with 14 bases remaining between them. The length of the CDR3 is 14 residues. CDR1 is ENHRY and CDR2 is SYGVKD in the germline V gene. The chain carries TRBV10-3 and TRBJ2-5; D may match TRBD1 or TRBD2 (5 bases each). Sequenced material: PBMCs or a T cell subset sorted from them (not recorded which). The clonotype originates from an adult woman who had mild COVID-19 (a few samples of this study predate the infection). Cell type and time point are not known. This CDR3 is CAISEMGVQGTQYF. Written as DNA, the CDR3 is TGTGCCATCAGTGAGATGGGGGTTCAGGGGACCCAGTACTTC.